This passage covers 26 T cell receptor beta chains from one sample sequenced in a study of OX40 agonist ivuxolimab in advanced cancers. Only in-frame clones appear in the TCRdb table, and some are missing; sequencing was by immunoSEQ multiplex PCR. Found here are roughly 58,000 clones, around 77% of them singletons; the top ten hold approximately 6%. Source: CD4+ or CD8+ T cells sorted from blood, taken in a trial of the OX40 agonist ivuxolimab. The receptors shown here come from an adult with an advanced solid tumor such as melanoma, head and neck, liver or kidney cancer.

The chain has TRBV11-2 and TRBJ2-3; TRBD1 aligns across 8 bases. Germline V lookup: CDR1 SGHAT, CDR2 FQNNGV. The V and J ends lost 3 bases and 2 bases, in that order; junction bases with no gene match: 4. The CDR3 runs to 15 residues. The CDR3 is CASSLGQVITDTQYF. CDR3 nucleotides: TGTGCCAGCAGCTTGGGACAGGTGATCACAGATACGCAGTATTTT. The full variable domain, its missing parts supplied by reference TRBV11-2 and TRBJ2-3, is EAGVAQSPRYKIIEKRQSVAFWCNPISGHATLYWYQQILGQGPKLLIQFQNNGVVDDSQLPKDRFSAERLKGVDSTLKIQPAKLEDSAVYLCASSLGQVITDTQYFGPGTRLTVL.

The chain carries TRBV7-9 and TRBJ2-7; the D is unclear. The V end was cut by 5 bases, the J end by 6 bases, with 8 bases between. Germline V gives CDR1 SEHNR, CDR2 FQNEAQ (reference sequence). The CDR3 is 11 residues long. This chain's CDR3 is CASSLGPEQYF. The CDR3 coding sequence is TGTGCCAGCAGCCTCGGGCCCGAGCAGTACTTC.

The rearrangement uses TRBV10-3 and TRBJ1-5; 10 bases line up with TRBD1. Unmatched junction bases numbered 3, after V lost 9 bases and J lost 4 bases. Looked up from germline, CDR1 is ENHRY and CDR2 is SYGVKD. The CDR3 spans 13 residues. For the CDR3, the DNA is TGTGCCATTAAGGGACAGGGGAATCAGCCCCAGCATTTT. It encodes CAIKGQGNQPQHF.

The chain recombines TRBV11-2 with TRBJ1-5, with D maybe TRBD1 (6 bases). This CDR3 comprises 13 residues. The V and J ends lost 2 bases and 5 bases respectively, with 7 bases between them. Germline CDR1 SGHAT, CDR2 FQNNGV. The CDR3 nucleotides are TGTGCCAGCAGCTTATACAGGGATCAGCCCCAGCATTTT. This gives the protein CASSLYRDQPQHF.

The J gene is TRBJ1-3, the V gene TRBV29-1, with 7 bases fitting TRBD1. The CDR3 extends over 13 amino acids. V lost 7 bases and J lost 4; bases outside the gene matches: 7. CDR1 is SQVTM, CDR2 ANQGSEA, per germline. The CDR3 here is CSAITGQGNTIYF. The CDR3 coding sequence is TGCAGCGCCATCACGGGACAGGGAAACACCATATATTTT.

This rearrangement joins TRBV29-1 to TRBJ2-3, with D perhaps assigned TRBD1 or TRBD2 (5 bases each). In germline, CDR1 is SQVTM, CDR2 ANQGSEA. The CDR3 has 15 residues. V lost 4 bases and J 8 bases, leaving 22 bases between the germline ends. CDR3 loop: CSVGSGPTAPTTQYF. The CDR3 region has the DNA TGCAGCGTTGGGTCGGGGCCCACCGCCCCAACTACGCAGTATTTT.

The gene calls are TRBV4-1 and TRBJ2-7; TRBD1 matches 10 bases. V dropped 4 bases and J dropped 0; count of bases not matched to a gene: 24. The CDR3 contains 22 residues. Looked up from germline, CDR1 is MGHRA and CDR2 is YSYEKL. This chain's CDR3 is CASSPWRQDRGSGPESSYEQYF. DNA for the CDR3: TGCGCCAGCAGCCCGTGGAGGCAGGACAGGGGGTCCGGCCCTGAGAGCTCCTACGAGCAGTACTTC.

The chain recombines TRBV18 with TRBJ1-1; 9 bases align to TRBD1. Per the germline V gene, CDR1 is KGHSH and CDR2 is LQKENI. V shed 1 base, J shed 1 base, and the junction held 10 bases outside the gene matches. The CDR3 contains 18 residues. The CDR3 DNA sequence: TGTGCCAGCTCACCACGCCTGACAGGGGGAGTCGAGAACACTGAAGCTTTCTTT. This sequence encodes CASSPRLTGGVENTEAFF.

For the CDR3, the DNA is TGTGCCAGCAGTTTCTCGGGGACATACCATGGCTACACCTTC. Protein: CASSFSGTYHGYTF. The chain links TRBV28 to TRBJ1-2; D possibly corresponds to TRBD1 (6 bases). The V and J ends lost 3 bases and 6 bases respectively, with 14 bases between them. Germline V gene lookup returns CDR1 MDHEN and CDR2 SYDVKM. The length of the CDR3 is 14 residues.

J is TRBJ2-5 and V is TRBV18, with D tentatively TRBD1 or TRBD2 (6 bases each). Trimming left V 2 bases short and J 5 bases short, with 9 bases between. CDR1 is KGHSH and CDR2 is LQKENI in the germline V gene. The CDR3 totals 13 residues. The CDR3 DNA follows: TGTGCCAGCTCACCAGGGGGGCAGGAGACCCAGTACTTC. Translated: CASSPGGQETQYF.

V usage is TRBV4-1 and J usage is TRBJ2-5, with 10 bases aligning to TRBD1. The trim removed 6 bases at V and 2 bases at J, leaving 9 bases unmatched. CDR1 is MGHRA and CDR2 is YSYEKL in the germline V gene. This CDR3 region has 16 residues. DNA for the CDR3: TGCGCCAGCAGTCGTACCCCGGGACAGGGGCAAGAGACCCAGTACTTC. Protein: CASSRTPGQGQETQYF.

V and J are TRBV11-2 and TRBJ2-5; D call uncertain. V was shortened by 5 bases and J by 0 bases, with 4 bases between the two germline ends. CDR3 length: 12 amino acids. Germline assignment: CDR1 SGHAT and CDR2 FQNNGV. The CDR3 DNA follows: TGTGCCAGCAGCAGCCACCAAGAGACCCAGTACTTC. Amino acid sequence: CASSSHQETQYF.

The V call is TRBV7-9, the J call TRBJ2-1; the D is unclear. CDR3 length: 12 residues. Germline CDR1 is SEHNR and CDR2 is FQNEAQ (reference sequence). Trimming cost V 5 bases and J 6 bases, with 8 bases left between them. The CDR3 DNA reads TGTGCCAGCAGCATTGCACCCAATGAGCAGTTCTTC. It translates to CASSIAPNEQFF. Filled out from reference TRBV7-9 and TRBJ2-1, the complete variable domain reads DTGVSQNPRHKITKRGQNVTFRCDPISEHNRLYWYRQTLGQGPEFLTYFQNEAQLEKSRLLSDRFSAERPKGSFSTLEIQRTEQGDSAMYLCASSIAPNEQFFGPGTRLTVL.

The V gene is TRBV9, the J gene TRBJ2-3; 7 nucleotides match TRBD1. The CDR3 consists of 20 residues. Germline-derived CDR1 and CDR2 are SGDLS and YYNGEE. J lost 2 bases, V lost 0 bases, and 18 bases had no gene match. As DNA, the CDR3 is TGTGCCAGCAGCGTAGGAAGGTTAGGGGGCACGTTTCGCAACACAGATACGCAGTATTTT. It yields the protein CASSVGRLGGTFRNTDTQYF.

The rearrangement links TRBV2 to TRBJ2-3; D may be TRBD1 or TRBD2 (6 bases each). Trimming stripped 6 bases from V and 2 bases from J, with 24 bases between. This CDR3 is built from 18 residues. From germline, CDR1 is SNHLY and CDR2 FYNNEI. CDR3 sequence (DNA): TGTGCCAGCAGGAGCCGGGGGCGAACCGGGGGTCTCACAGATACGCAGTATTTT. It encodes CASRSRGRTGGLTDTQYF. The complete variable domain, with remaining parts taken from reference TRBV2 and TRBJ2-3, reads EPEVTQTPSHQVTQMGQEVILRCVPISNHLYFYWYRQILGQKVEFLVSFYNNEISEKSEIFDDQFSVERPDGSNFTLKIRSTKLEDSAMYFCASRSRGRTGGLTDTQYFGPGTRLTVL.

The rearrangement links TRBV4-1 to TRBJ2-3; 14 nucleotides line up with TRBD2. CDR1 is MGHRA and CDR2 is YSYEKL in the germline V gene. The CDR3 is 17 amino acids. The J segment lost 5 bases and the V segment lost 2 bases, leaving 6 bases of the junction unmatched. The CDR3 DNA follows: TGCGCCAGCAGCCAACTCGGACTAGCGGGGGGAGTAGATACGCAGTATTTT. Translated, it gives CASSQLGLAGGVDTQYF.

This clone appeared many times. The V and J genes are TRBV7-3 and TRBJ2-5; 9 positions agree with TRBD2. Germline V CDR1 and CDR2: SGHTA, FQGTGA. CDR3 size: 15 residues. V lost 5 bases and J lost 1; bases outside the gene matches: 5. This CDR3 is CASSPLAGIQETQYF. Here the CDR3 DNA reads TGTGCCAGCAGCCCCCTAGCGGGGATCCAAGAGACCCAGTACTTC.

J is TRBJ1-4 and V is TRBV7-9; 8 nucleotides match TRBD1. There are 18 residues in the CDR3. The junction had 9 bases not matched to a gene; V was cut back by 3 bases and J by 0 bases. CDR1 is SEHNR, CDR2 FQNEAQ, per germline (reference sequence). The CDR3 region has the DNA TGTGCCAGCAGCTTTCTAGGGACAGGAGCGGCAACTAATGAAAAACTGTTTTTT. This codes for CASSFLGTGAATNEKLFF.

The chain carries TRBV5-6 and TRBJ2-6; possible D gene TRBD1, 6 bases. The CDR3 covers 16 residues. Trimming shortened V by 5 bases and J by 0 bases, and 12 bases separated the two germline ends. Germline lookup yields CDR1 SGHDT and CDR2 YYEEEE. The CDR3 is CASRTGLDSGANVLTF. CDR3 in DNA: TGTGCCAGCAGAACAGGGTTAGACTCTGGGGCCAACGTCCTGACTTTC.

V usage is TRBV30 and J usage is TRBJ2-2; D unclear. CDR1 is GTSNPN and CDR2 is SVGIG in the germline V gene (reference sequence). The CDR3 is 11 residues long. V gave up 5 bases and J gave up 5 bases, with 6 bases separating them. CDR3: CAWARTGELFF. DNA of the CDR3: TGTGCCTGGGCCCGGACCGGGGAGCTGTTTTTT.

This chain's CDR3 is CSVEDRGRVGKTEAFF. CDR3 coding DNA: TGCAGCGTTGAAGACAGGGGGCGGGTAGGGAAGACTGAAGCTTTCTTT. The chain has TRBV29-1 and TRBJ1-1; 8 positions agree with TRBD1. With 0 bases clipped from V and 5 bases from J, the junction kept 11 bases outside the gene matches. The CDR3 runs 16 residues. Germline V lookup: CDR1 SQVTM, CDR2 ANQGSEA.

The gene calls are TRBV5-6 and TRBJ2-2; D perhaps matches TRBD2 (7 bases). The CDR3 is made up of 14 amino acids. V gave up 5 bases and J gave up 6 bases, with 14 bases separating them. CDR1 and CDR2 from the germline V gene are SGHDT and YYEEEE. CDR3 in DNA: TGTGCCAGCAGTTCCACAGGGAGGGCCGGGGAGCTGTTTTTT. It encodes CASSSTGRAGELFF.

In this sample, this clone turned up once. The chain joins TRBV7-2 to TRBJ2-2, with D hard to call. CDR1 SGHTA and CDR2 FQGNSA come from the germline V gene. The CDR3 totals 14 residues. V shed 4 bases and J shed 4 bases, with 10 bases lying between them. In nucleotides, the CDR3 is TGTGCCAGCAGCTCCCTACTGAGCACCGGGGAGCTGTTTTTT. It is translated as CASSSLLSTGELFF. The complete variable domain, with remaining parts taken from reference TRBV7-2 and TRBJ2-2, reads GAGVSQSPSNKVTEKGKDVELRCDPISGHTALYWYRQSLGQGLEFLIYFQGNSAPDKSGLPSDRFSAERTGGSVSTLTIQRTQQEDSAVYLCASSSLLSTGELFFGEGSRLTVL.

This clone was detected only a few times. The CDR3 region has the DNA TGTGCCAGTAGAAAGGGACAGGCTTATACCGGGGAGCTGTTTTTT. Its translation: CASRKGQAYTGELFF. The chain couples TRBV19 to TRBJ2-2; 8 bases align to TRBD1. The V gene end was trimmed by 6 bases and the J gene end by 5 bases; junction bases not matched to a gene: 8. Per germline, CDR1 LNHDA and CDR2 SQIVND (reference sequence). The CDR3 has 15 amino acids.

This sequence joins TRBV5-8 and TRBJ2-1, with D perhaps matching TRBD2 (5 bases). The CDR3 runs 15 residues. Trimming stripped 1 base from V and 8 bases from J, with 16 bases between. Looked up from germline, CDR1 is SGHTS and CDR2 is YDEGEE. CDR3 region: CASSLTPRRSDEQFF. CDR3 bases: TGTGCCAGCAGCTTGACCCCTAGGAGGAGCGATGAGCAGTTCTTC.

CDR3 sequence: CASTKTSGNYNEQFF. The CDR3 region has the DNA TGTGCCAGTACCAAGACTAGCGGGAACTACAATGAGCAGTTCTTC. The chain combines TRBV19 with TRBJ2-1; TRBD2 matches 11 bases. From germline, CDR1 is LNHDA and CDR2 SQIVND (reference sequence). V gave up 7 bases and J gave up 3 bases; unmatched junction bases: 5. The CDR3 covers 15 residues.